Presented here are 16 T cell receptor beta chains from one specimen sequenced in a study of T cell responses to AZD1222 COVID-19 vaccine. The table came from immunoSEQ multiplex PCR; TCRdb's copy has only in-frame clones and leaves some out. The table has roughly 150,000 clones, under 90% seen once. The sequenced sample was peripheral blood, obtained 28 days after the second AZD1222 dose. The receptor set was obtained from an adult who received the AZD1222 COVID-19 vaccine.

This clone was seen only once. V and J are TRBV5-1 and TRBJ2-3; D ambiguous. The CDR3 length is 14 residues. V gave up 0 bases and J gave up 2 bases, with 7 bases separating them. Per the germline V gene, CDR1 is SGHRS and CDR2 is YFSETQ. The CDR3 sequence: CASSLALNTDTQYF. DNA for the CDR3: TGCGCCAGCAGCTTGGCCCTAAACACAGATACGCAGTATTTT. Full variable domain (remainder filled in from reference TRBV5-1 and TRBJ2-3): KAGVTQTPRYLIKTRGQQVTLSCSPISGHRSVSWYQQTPGQGLQFLFEYFSETQRNKGNFPGRFSGRQFSNSRSEMNVSTLELGDSALYLCASSLALNTDTQYFGPGTRLTVL.

The chain couples TRBV7-8 to TRBJ1-1; the D gene is possibly TRBD1 (5 bases). The germline gives CDR1 SGHVS, CDR2 FQNEAQ. The CDR3 runs to 16 residues. The V gene lost 6 bases and the J gene lost 0 bases, with 17 bases spanning the gap. CDR3: CASSRGGASMNTEAFF. The CDR3 DNA is TGTGCCAGCAGTCGGGGCGGCGCCTCGATGAACACTGAAGCTTTCTTT.

The chain is built from TRBV7-9 and TRBJ1-5, with a possible D match to TRBD1 (6 bases). CDR1 and CDR2 from the germline V gene are SEHNR and FQNEAQ (reference sequence). The CDR3 consists of 18 residues. V dropped 2 bases and J dropped 6 bases, with 23 bases sitting between them. The CDR3 loop is CASSLYGGVAGPGQPQHF. The CDR3 DNA sequence: TGTGCCAGCAGCTTATATGGGGGCGTGGCAGGGCCGGGTCAGCCCCAGCATTTT.

The chain has TRBV2 and TRBJ1-2; D gene unclear. In germline, CDR1 is SNHLY, CDR2 FYNNEI. V lost 2 bases to trimming and J lost 1 base, with 8 bases between them. The CDR3 totals 14 residues. The CDR3 DNA reads TGTGCCAGCAGTGAAACAGCGGTTAACTATGGCTACACCTTC. Translation: CASSETAVNYGYTF.

CDR3 amino acids: CASSLRQVITDTQYF. The CDR3 region has the DNA TGTGCCAGCAGCCTTCGACAGGTGATCACAGATACGCAGTATTTT. The chain recombines TRBV3-1 (or the pseudogene TRBV3-2) with TRBJ2-3, with a weak D call TRBD1 (6 bases). The CDR3 covers 15 residues. The V gene's germline CDR1 is LGHDT and CDR2 YNNKEL (reference sequence). The V gene lost 4 bases and the J gene lost 2 bases, with 13 bases spanning the gap.

The chain combines TRBV7-2 with TRBJ2-1; either TRBD1 or TRBD2 may supply D (5 bases each). The germline V gene has CDR1 SGHTA and CDR2 FQGNSA. The CDR3 loop spans 15 amino acids. V shed 5 bases and J shed 9 bases, with 20 bases lying between them. The CDR3: CASSAPGPPRREQFF. CDR3 in DNA: TGTGCCAGCAGCGCTCCGGGACCCCCAAGGCGTGAGCAGTTCTTC.

This chain joins TRBV7-2 and TRBJ1-6; 8 bases agree with TRBD1. The CDR3 runs to 16 residues. CDR1 is SGHTA and CDR2 is FQGNSA in the germline V gene. With 5 bases clipped from V and 7 bases from J, the junction kept 10 bases outside the gene matches. In DNA form, the CDR3 reads TGTGCCAGCAGCCCGGGGGCGGGGGACAGGAATTCACCCCTCCACTTT. Translated: CASSPGAGDRNSPLHF.

J is TRBJ1-1 and V is TRBV24-1; D perhaps matches TRBD1 (5 bases). CDR3 length equals 15 residues. Germline V lookup: CDR1 KGHDR, CDR2 SFDVKD. Between the trimmed V and J ends, which lost 6 bases and 5 bases, there was a span of 18 bases. The CDR3 is CATSPSAGSRTEAFF. The CDR3 DNA reads TGTGCCACCAGTCCTTCGGCAGGGAGTCGAACTGAAGCTTTCTTT.

The genes are TRBV6-1 and TRBJ2-1; the D is unclear. There are 16 residues in the CDR3. Germline V gene sequence: CDR1 MNHNS, CDR2 SASEGT. Between the trimmed V and J ends, which lost 4 bases and 1 base, there was a span of 14 bases. CDR3 sequence reads: CASSGDVFGSYNEQFF. CDR3 DNA: TGTGCCAGCAGTGGGGATGTGTTCGGGTCCTACAATGAGCAGTTCTTC.

This chain links TRBV10-3 with TRBJ2-1; D is ambiguous. Looked up from germline, CDR1 is ENHRY and CDR2 is SYGVKD. The CDR3 is 13 amino acids. Deletions cut 10 bases from V and 6 bases from J, with 16 bases between. The CDR3 nucleotides are TGTGCCACCCTGGATCAGAGTTCCAATGAGCAGTTCTTC. This sequence encodes CATLDQSSNEQFF.

The V call is TRBV29-1, the J call TRBJ1-2, with a weak D call TRBD1 (5 bases). CDR3 length: 13 residues. CDR1 is SQVTM, CDR2 ANQGSEA, per germline. CDR3: CSVAMGGNYGYTF. CDR3 sequence (DNA): TGCAGTGTGGCAATGGGGGGAAACTATGGCTACACCTTC.

The sample holds one count of this clone. This chain uses TRBV6-5 with TRBJ2-2; no firm D call. From germline, CDR1 is MNHEY and CDR2 SVGAGI. The germline V and J ends were trimmed by 7 bases and 6 bases, with 15 bases remaining between them. The CDR3 sequence is 14 residues long. CDR3 protein: CASTLKGVPGELFF. DNA for the CDR3: TGTGCCAGCACCTTGAAGGGTGTTCCCGGGGAGCTGTTTTTT.

V is TRBV28 and J is TRBJ2-2, with 9 nucleotides matching TRBD1. There are 13 residues in the CDR3. The V segment lost 6 bases and the J segment 6 bases; nucleotides outside the gene matches: 2. Germline CDR1 MDHEN, CDR2 SYDVKM. The DNA of the CDR3 is TGTGCCAGCAGGCGGACAGGGGCCGGGGAGCTGTTTTTT. As protein: CASRRTGAGELFF.

The chain employs TRBV30 and TRBJ2-2; D not certain. Germline V lookup: CDR1 GTSNPN, CDR2 SVGIG (reference sequence). V lost 3 bases to trimming and J lost 0 bases, with 17 bases between them. The CDR3 contains 17 residues. The chain's CDR3 is CAWRTRAVTPNTGELFF. The CDR3 nucleotides are TGTGCCTGGAGGACTCGGGCAGTAACCCCGAACACCGGGGAGCTGTTTTTT.

V and J are TRBV11-3 and TRBJ1-1; no firm D call. V lost 0 bases and J 7 bases, leaving 6 bases between the germline ends. This CDR3 spans 12 amino acids. From germline, CDR1 is SGHNT and CDR2 YENEEA. CDR3 coding DNA: TGTGCCAGCAGCTTAGACGAGAGTGAAGCTTTCTTT. This encodes CASSLDESEAFF.

The CDR3 is CASSQEQGLAEAFF. The CDR3, as DNA: TGTGCCAGCAGCCAAGAGCAGGGCTTGGCTGAAGCTTTCTTT. V is TRBV4-2 and J is TRBJ1-1; TRBD1 might be the D (5 bases). Germline V gives CDR1 LGHNA, CDR2 YNFKEQ. The CDR3 is made up of 14 amino acids. With 0 bases removed from V and 6 bases from J, the gap between germline ends came to 11 bases.